This T cell receptor beta chain was identified during a study of blood T cell repertoires in COVID-19. Study overall: Some COVID-19 samples were acute and others convalescent; all came from the United States, Italy and Spain. Nucleic acid was either cDNA or gDNA, and it came from T cells, B-cell-depleted T cells, or PBMCs.

The V gene end was trimmed by 6 bases and the J gene end by 2 bases; junction bases not matched to a gene: 15. The CDR3 length is 19 residues. In germline, CDR1 is MNHEY, CDR2 SVGEGT. As processed by the authors: Reference gene primer amplification gave nucleated cell count estimates. TCRdb keeps only in-frame clones here, not all; method: immunoSEQ multiplex PCR. D and trimming were read from the DNA, whereas the V and J calls and clone size are those reported in that table. The sample consists of about 150,000 clones, 75% to 90% of them appearing once. The receptor was derived from a man in his 60s with acute or convalescent COVID-19. The specimen was peripheral blood. The chain links TRBV6-2 or TRBV6-3 to TRBJ2-7; 14 bases are shared with TRBD2. CDR3 loop: CASSPAAGTSGSHTYEQYF. Here the CDR3 DNA reads TGTGCCAGCAGCCCCGCAGCCGGGACTAGCGGGAGTCACACCTACGAGCAGTACTTC.